This passage covers 20 T cell receptor beta chains from one sample sequenced in a study of T-cell memory formation after mild COVID-19. One entry per CDR3 protein results from TCRdb running MiXCR on the 5' RACE reads. The table includes 450,000 to 650,000 distinct CDR3 sequences, roughly 20% detected once. The sequenced material came from PBMCs or a T cell subset sorted from them (not recorded which). The source of these receptors is an adult woman who had mild COVID-19 (a few samples of this study predate the infection). Cell type and time point are not known.

The chain combines TRBV4-1 with TRBJ2-1; 11 positions match TRBD2. CDR3 size: 15 residues. Losses at the gene ends were 3 bases for V and 6 bases for J; bases not matched to a gene: 4. Germline loops: CDR1 MGHRA, CDR2 YSYEKL. In DNA, the CDR3 is TGCGCCAGCAGCCACAGACTAGCGGGACCCAATGAGCAGTTCTTC. Translating gives CASSHRLAGPNEQFF.

The CDR3 loop is CASSVGGDTDNEQFF. Here the CDR3 DNA reads TGTGCCAGCAGCGTAGGGGGGGACACGGACAATGAGCAGTTCTTC. The V call is TRBV9, the J call TRBJ2-1; D possibly uses TRBD1 or TRBD2 (6 bases each). Trimming pared 0 bases from V and 5 bases from J, leaving 12 bases between. This CDR3 has 15 amino acids. Per the germline V gene, CDR1 is SGDLS and CDR2 is YYNGEE.

This chain links TRBV27 with TRBJ1-2; D uncertain. Germline V lookup: CDR1 MNHEY, CDR2 SMNVEV (reference sequence). The CDR3 consists of 13 residues. Between the trimmed V and J ends, which lost 7 bases and 5 bases, there was a span of 14 bases. The CDR3 reads CASTFYGMYGYTF. The CDR3 nucleotides are TGTGCCAGCACTTTTTACGGGATGTATGGCTACACCTTC.

V is TRBV6-2 or TRBV6-3 and J is TRBJ1-1; D not certain. With 2 bases removed from V and 12 bases from J, the gap between germline ends came to 10 bases. This CDR3 spans 11 amino acids. Germline loops: CDR1 MNHEY, CDR2 SVGEGT. This CDR3 is CASSYPARTFF. CDR3 bases: TGTGCCAGCAGTTACCCGGCAAGGACTTTCTTT.

This clonotype occurred a few times. The chain uses TRBV5-1 and TRBJ2-3; weak D call: TRBD1 (6 bases). Germline CDR1 and CDR2: SGHRS and YFSETQ. CDR3 length equals 16 residues. With 1 base removed from V and 1 base from J, the gap between germline ends came to 13 bases. In nucleotides, the CDR3 is TGCGCCAGCAGCTTGTCCCAGACAGGCCGCACAGATACGCAGTATTTT. Its protein product is CASSLSQTGRTDTQYF.

The CDR3 loop is CASSYTGSSGTEAFF. The CDR3 DNA reads TGTGCCAGCAGTTACACAGGCTCCTCTGGGACTGAAGCTTTCTTT. V usage is TRBV6-5 and J usage is TRBJ1-1, with D possibly being TRBD1 (5 bases). Trimming stripped 2 bases from V and 5 bases from J, with 15 bases between. Looked up from germline, CDR1 is MNHEY and CDR2 is SVGAGI. The CDR3 is 15 amino acids.

V is TRBV6-5 and J is TRBJ2-7, with TRBD1 matching 12 bases. This CDR3 region has 16 residues. Looked up from germline, CDR1 is MNHEY and CDR2 is SVGAGI. The J segment lost 6 bases and the V segment lost 5 bases, leaving 11 bases of the junction unmatched. This CDR3 reads CASSALPGTGGSEQYF. The CDR3 DNA sequence: TGTGCCAGCAGTGCCCTCCCCGGGACAGGGGGCAGCGAGCAGTACTTC.

The genes are TRBV3-1 and TRBJ2-7; tentatively, D is TRBD1 (6 bases). Germline V lookup: CDR1 LGHDT, CDR2 YNNKEL (reference sequence). CDR3 length equals 17 residues. V lost 1 base and J lost 1, with 17 bases in between. For the CDR3, the DNA is TGTGCCAGCAGCCAAGCTGGGGGCTATGGTCCTTCCTACGAGCAGTACTTC. Protein product: CASSQAGGYGPSYEQYF.

This sequence joins TRBV7-2 and TRBJ1-2; no definite D call. The CDR3 spans 15 residues. The ends were cut back, 5 bases at V and 2 bases at J, with 15 bases in the middle. The germline CDR1 and CDR2 sequences are SGHTA and FQGNSA. The CDR3 bases are TGTGCCAGCAGCCTACCGACGGACCACAACTATGGCTACACCTTC. Protein sequence: CASSLPTDHNYGYTF. The variable domain in full, with the rest retrieved from reference TRBV7-2 and TRBJ1-2, is GAGVSQSPSNKVTEKGKDVELRCDPISGHTALYWYRQSLGQGLEFLIYFQGNSAPDKSGLPSDRFSAERTGGSVSTLTIQRTQQEDSAVYLCASSLPTDHNYGYTFGSGTRLTVV.

V is TRBV12-3 or TRBV12-4 and J is TRBJ1-1; D is uncertain. V was pared by 5 bases and J by 0 bases, with 13 bases between. This CDR3 is 15 amino acids long. The DNA for the CDR3 is TGTGCCAGCAGTCCGCAAAACTTCATGAACACTGAAGCTTTCTTT. This translates into CASSPQNFMNTEAFF.

This clonotype turned up a few times. J is TRBJ2-2 and V is TRBV29-1; D not certain. V lost 4 bases, J lost 0 bases, and 9 bases lay in between. This CDR3 is 14 amino acids long. Germline V gene sequence: CDR1 SQVTM, CDR2 ANQGSEA. In nucleotides, the CDR3 is TGCAGCGTTGGTTACGGTACGAACACCGGGGAGCTGTTTTTT. It yields the protein CSVGYGTNTGELFF.

The chain links TRBV9 to TRBJ2-2, with D possibly matching TRBD2 (6 bases). The germline gives CDR1 SGDLS, CDR2 YYNGEE. The CDR3 consists of 14 residues. Trimming shortened V by 3 bases and J by 6 bases, and 12 bases separated the two germline ends. The CDR3 DNA sequence: TGTGCCAGCAGCGCGCGCCGGGGGTCCGGGGAGCTGTTTTTT. Its protein is CASSARRGSGELFF.

This clonotype was found a few times. The chain links TRBV20-1 to TRBJ2-7; possibly TRBD2 for D (5 bases). Germline lookup yields CDR1 DFQATT and CDR2 SNEGSKA (reference sequence). The CDR3 extends over 14 amino acids. The ends were cut back, 5 bases at V and 2 bases at J, with 16 bases in the middle. CDR3 bases: TGCAGTGCTCGCGGACTGGACCGAACCTACGAGCAGTACTTC. It yields the protein CSARGLDRTYEQYF.

This clonotype came up a few times. The chain is built from TRBV6-6 and TRBJ2-7; TRBD2 matches at 14 bases. Trimming cost V 0 bases and J 7 bases; bases outside gene matches: 11. Germline V gives CDR1 MNHNY, CDR2 SVGAGI (reference sequence). This CDR3 region has 18 residues. Written as DNA, the CDR3 is TGTGCCAGCAGTTACTCGAGGACTAGCGGGAGGAAACCAAAAGAGCAGTACTTC. Its protein is CASSYSRTSGRKPKEQYF.

This chain uses TRBV5-1 with TRBJ1-1; D is possibly TRBD1 (5 bases). The germline V gene encodes CDR1 SGHRS and CDR2 YFSETQ. The CDR3 runs to 14 residues. Trimming stripped 4 bases from V and 2 bases from J, with 12 bases between. CDR3 bases: TGCGCCAGCAGCCCGACAGTTTACAACACTGAAGCTTTCTTT. Translating it yields CASSPTVYNTEAFF.

The V gene is TRBV7-9, the J gene TRBJ1-5; maybe TRBD1 (6 bases). Between the trimmed V and J ends, which lost 0 bases and 6 bases, there was a span of 15 bases. The CDR3 covers 16 residues. CDR1 and CDR2 (germline): SEHNR, FQNEAQ (reference sequence). The CDR3 loop is CASSLALGQGSQPQHF. CDR3 nucleotides: TGTGCCAGCAGCTTAGCCCTGGGGCAGGGGAGTCAGCCCCAGCATTTT.

V gene TRBV5-1 combines with J gene TRBJ2-7; D might be TRBD1 (5 bases). The CDR3 is made up of 12 amino acids. Germline assignment: CDR1 SGHRS and CDR2 YFSETQ. V was cut by 1 base and J by 8 bases, with 10 bases left in between. CDR3 amino acids: CASSLQDNQQYF. CDR3 nucleotide sequence: TGCGCCAGCAGCTTGCAGGACAACCAGCAGTACTTC.

The chain couples TRBV10-3 to TRBJ2-3, with D possibly matching TRBD2 (6 bases). The CDR3 consists of 14 residues. Trimming cost V 4 bases and J 6 bases, with 14 bases left between them. Germline CDR1 and CDR2: ENHRY and SYGVKD. CDR3 amino acids: CAISGEASRDTQYF. CDR3 bases: TGTGCCATCAGTGGGGAGGCCTCGAGGGATACGCAGTATTTT.

This chain connects TRBV19 to TRBJ2-7; D perhaps matches TRBD1 (6 bases). Germline lookup yields CDR1 LNHDA and CDR2 SQIVND (reference sequence). With 5 bases removed from V and 7 bases from J, the gap between germline ends came to 18 bases. The CDR3 length is 14 residues. CDR3 protein: CASSYWATGLEQYF. In nucleotides, the CDR3 is TGTGCCAGTAGTTATTGGGCGACAGGACTGGAGCAGTACTTC.

This clonotype has a handful of counts. The CDR3 loop is CSVEQGSYQETQYF. CDR3 in DNA: TGCAGCGTTGAACAGGGGTCTTACCAAGAGACCCAGTACTTC. The chain has TRBV29-1 and TRBJ2-5, with D possibly TRBD1 on 6 matching bases. Germline CDR1 reads SQVTM; CDR2 reads ANQGSEA. This CDR3 comprises 14 residues. Trimming cost V 2 bases and J 0 bases, with 10 bases left between them. The full variable domain, in which reference TRBV29-1 and TRBJ2-5 provide the parts outside the CDR3, is SAVISQKPSRDICQRGTSLTIQCQVDSQVTMMFWYRQQPGQSLTLIATANQGSEATYESGFVIDKFPISRPNLTFSTLTVSNMSPEDSSIYLCSVEQGSYQETQYFGPGTRLLVL.